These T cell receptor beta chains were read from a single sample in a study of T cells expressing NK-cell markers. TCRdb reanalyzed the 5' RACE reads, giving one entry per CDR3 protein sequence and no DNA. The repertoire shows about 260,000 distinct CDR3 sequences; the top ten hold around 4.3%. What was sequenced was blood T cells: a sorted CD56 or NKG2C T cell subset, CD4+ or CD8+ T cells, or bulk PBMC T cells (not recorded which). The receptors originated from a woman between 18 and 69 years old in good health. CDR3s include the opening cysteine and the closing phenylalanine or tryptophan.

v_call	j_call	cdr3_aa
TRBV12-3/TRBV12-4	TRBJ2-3	CASSSSITDTQYF
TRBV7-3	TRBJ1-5	CASSFTQKLPQHF
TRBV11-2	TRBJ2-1	CASSTRTSRSEQFF
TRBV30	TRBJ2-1	CAWSGLGYNEQFF
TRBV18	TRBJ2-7	CASSPPGLSYEQYF
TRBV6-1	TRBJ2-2	CASTRRGAVARTGELFF
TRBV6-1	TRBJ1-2	CASQDVGKVNYGYTF
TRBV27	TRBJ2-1	CASSLVGRHPNEQFF
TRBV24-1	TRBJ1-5	CATSDSGTVGQPQHF
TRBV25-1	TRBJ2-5	CASSEIGIQETQYF
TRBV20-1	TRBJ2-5	CSARRQETQYF
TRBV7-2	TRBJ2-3	CASSFSGQGRRDTQYF
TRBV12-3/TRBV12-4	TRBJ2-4	CASSPRQGGTKNIQYF
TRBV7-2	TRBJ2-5	CASSPEPGYQETQYF
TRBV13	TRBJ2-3	CASAPGVGDTQYF
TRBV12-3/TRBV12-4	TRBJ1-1	CASRSGGVRVRAFF
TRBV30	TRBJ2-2	CAWSRTGTGELFF
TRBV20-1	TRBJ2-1	CSAPPGGAYNEQFF
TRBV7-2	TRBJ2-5	CASSFFETQYF
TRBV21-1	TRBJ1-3	CASSKGREATSSGNTIYF
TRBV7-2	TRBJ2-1	CASRKWASGYNEQFF
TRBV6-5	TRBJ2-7	CASSYSPGLAGEEQYF
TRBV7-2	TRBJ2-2	CASRTSGGANTGELFF
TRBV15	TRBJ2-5	CATSRDSSGEETQYF
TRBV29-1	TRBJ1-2	CSVEGTGDWGYTF
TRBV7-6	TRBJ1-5	CASSSSEGGWRNQPQHF
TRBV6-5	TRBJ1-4	CASSYSGRGQANEKLFF
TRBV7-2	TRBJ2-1	CASSSGTGDEQFF
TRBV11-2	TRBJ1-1	CASSFSEAGKGENTEAFF
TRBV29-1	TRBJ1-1	CSVEEGMNTEAFF
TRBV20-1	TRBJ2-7	CSASSGSNYEQYF
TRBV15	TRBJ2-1	CATSRDGGAYNEQFF
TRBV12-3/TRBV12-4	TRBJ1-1	CASSFGSWNTEAFF
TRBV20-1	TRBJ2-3	CSARSPNRGTDTQYF
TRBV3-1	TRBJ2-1	CAAGTTGKHEQFF
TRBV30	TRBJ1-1	CAWIVAAEAFF
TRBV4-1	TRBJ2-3	CASSLTDRTDYTDTQYF
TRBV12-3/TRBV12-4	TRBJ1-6	CASTFGDRAAEYSPLHF
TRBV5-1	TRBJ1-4	CASSDDRAGNEKLFF
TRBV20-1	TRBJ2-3	CSARWPGSGRSDTQYF
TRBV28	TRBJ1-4	CASSGGATNEKLFF
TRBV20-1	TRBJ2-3	CSARVGINLGAKDTQYF
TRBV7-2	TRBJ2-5	CASSLVVAGGIRETQYF
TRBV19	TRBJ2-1	CASGPLASYNEQFF
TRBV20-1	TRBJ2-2	CSATLGGADRRELFF
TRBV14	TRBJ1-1	CASRSLQGRTEAFF
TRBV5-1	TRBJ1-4	CASSPAVTANQKLFF